These 22 T cell receptor beta chains came from one sample sequenced in a study of OX40 agonist ivuxolimab in advanced cancers. Sequenced by immunoSEQ multiplex PCR; TCRdb stores in-frame clones only, minus some. Among 98,000 or so clones listed, around 93% were seen once. The starting material was CD4+ or CD8+ T cells sorted from blood, obtained in a trial of the OX40 agonist ivuxolimab. These receptors all stem from an adult with an advanced solid tumor such as melanoma, head and neck, liver or kidney cancer.

This chain joins TRBV6-5 and TRBJ1-2; no firm D call. This CDR3 is 12 amino acids long. Looked up from germline, CDR1 is MNHEY and CDR2 is SVGAGI. The V end lost 3 bases, the J end lost 1 base, and 3 bases lay between the germline ends. This CDR3 reads CASSYNNYGYTF. For the CDR3, the DNA is TGTGCCAGCAGTTATAATAACTATGGCTACACCTTC.

The chain recombines TRBV6-1 with TRBJ1-1, with D tentatively TRBD1 (5 bases). The length of the CDR3 is 11 residues. The germline CDR1 and CDR2 sequences are MNHNS and SASEGT. V lost 11 bases to trimming and J lost 3 bases, with 10 bases between them. CDR3 bases: TGTGCCGCTGGGACGTACACTGAAGCTTTCTTT. Encoded protein: CAAGTYTEAFF.

This chain connects TRBV7-3 to TRBJ2-7, with D perhaps assigned TRBD1 or TRBD2 (6 bases each). Germline lookup yields CDR1 SGHTA and CDR2 FQGTGA. The length of the CDR3 is 17 residues. V was trimmed by 4 bases and J by 1 base, leaving 20 bases between them. The CDR3 sequence is CASSSGVGGIGSYEQYF. In DNA form, the CDR3 reads TGTGCCAGCAGCTCAGGGGTCGGGGGAATAGGGTCCTACGAGCAGTACTTC. Full variable domain (outside the CDR3, taken from reference TRBV7-3 and TRBJ2-7): GAGVSQTPSNKVTEKGKYVELRCDPISGHTALYWYRQSLGQGPEFLIYFQGTGAADDSGLPNDRFFAVRPEGSVSTLKIQRTERGDSAVYLCASSSGVGGIGSYEQYFGPGTRLTVT.

The rearrangement links TRBV9 to TRBJ2-1; D is ambiguous. The CDR3 length is 12 residues. Germline loops: CDR1 SGDLS, CDR2 YYNGEE. V lost 3 bases and J lost 9, with 10 bases in between. As DNA, the CDR3 is TGTGCCAGCAGCGACCGTAGTGGTGAGCAGTTCTTC. Translated, it gives CASSDRSGEQFF.

This chain uses TRBV7-9 with TRBJ1-4; tentatively, D is TRBD1 (6 bases). Per the germline V gene, CDR1 is SEHNR and CDR2 is FQNEAQ (reference sequence). V was clipped by 7 bases and J by 8 bases, with 14 bases between them. The CDR3 is 13 amino acids. Written as DNA, the CDR3 is TGTGCCAGCAAAACAGGGCCGGGGGAAAAACTGTTTTTT. It yields the protein CASKTGPGEKLFF.

V usage is TRBV30 and J usage is TRBJ2-1, with a possible D match to TRBD1 (5 bases). The CDR3 extends over 14 amino acids. Germline CDR1 GTSNPN, CDR2 SVGIG (reference sequence). V lost 5 bases to trimming and J lost 4 bases, with 15 bases between them. The CDR3 sequence: CAWGTGLAYNEQFF. CDR3 bases: TGTGCCTGGGGAACAGGTCTGGCGTACAATGAGCAGTTCTTC.

The V call is TRBV18, the J call TRBJ1-1; D is uncertain. The CDR3 length is 13 residues. Germline assignment: CDR1 KGHSH and CDR2 LQKENI. V lost 4 bases, J lost 3 bases, and 9 bases lay in between. CDR3 sequence reads: CASSRQEDTEAFF. The CDR3 nucleotides are TGTGCCAGCTCACGGCAGGAGGACACTGAAGCTTTCTTT.

The genes are TRBV19 and TRBJ2-5, with 7 bases that match TRBD1. The J segment lost 1 base and the V segment lost 7 bases, leaving 3 bases of the junction unmatched. From germline, CDR1 is LNHDA and CDR2 SQIVND (reference sequence). The CDR3 contains 13 residues. The CDR3 region has the DNA TGTGCCAGTAAGAGGGACAGCCAAGAGACCCAGTACTTC. It is translated as CASKRDSQETQYF.

The chain is built from TRBV5-1 and TRBJ2-7; D not certain. Germline CDR1 and CDR2: SGHRS and YFSETQ. The V gene lost 4 bases and the J gene lost 2 bases, with 19 bases spanning the gap. This CDR3 has 16 residues. The CDR3 nucleotides read TGCGCCAGCAGCCCGGAAATGGGGTTAAGTCCCTACGAGCAGTACTTC. This encodes CASSPEMGLSPYEQYF. Based on the CDR3 plus reference TRBV5-1 and TRBJ2-7, the full variable domain is KAGVTQTPRYLIKTRGQQVTLSCSPISGHRSVSWYQQTPGQGLQFLFEYFSETQRNKGNFPGRFSGRQFSNSRSEMNVSTLELGDSALYLCASSPEMGLSPYEQYFGPGTRLTVT.

This chain joins TRBV11-2 and TRBJ2-1; D unclear. Germline assignment: CDR1 SGHAT and CDR2 FQNNGV. This CDR3 is built from 13 residues. V lost 0 bases and J lost 13, with 13 bases in between. The chain's CDR3 is CASSLDSVNPQFF. The CDR3 bases are TGTGCCAGCAGCTTAGATTCAGTCAACCCCCAGTTCTTC. Full variable domain (rest looked up from reference TRBV11-2 and TRBJ2-1): EAGVAQSPRYKIIEKRQSVAFWCNPISGHATLYWYQQILGQGPKLLIQFQNNGVVDDSQLPKDRFSAERLKGVDSTLKIQPAKLEDSAVYLCASSLDSVNPQFFGPGTRLTVL.

This rearrangement joins TRBV19 to TRBJ2-5; D may be TRBD2 (5 bases). This CDR3 has 14 residues. V shed 6 bases and J shed 2 bases, with 13 bases lying between them. The germline gives CDR1 LNHDA, CDR2 SQIVND (reference sequence). CDR3 sequence: CASSRGSGQETQYF. CDR3 DNA: TGTGCCAGTAGCCGAGGGTCTGGGCAAGAGACCCAGTACTTC.

The rearrangement uses TRBV30 and TRBJ2-7; TRBD2 matches at 13 bases. The CDR3 loop spans 13 amino acids. Germline lookup yields CDR1 GTSNPN and CDR2 SVGIG (reference sequence). The trim removed 5 bases at V and 7 bases at J, leaving 5 bases unmatched. Here the CDR3 reads CAWRTSGSGEQYF. The CDR3, as DNA: TGTGCCTGGCGGACTAGCGGGAGCGGAGAGCAGTACTTC.

The CDR3 nucleotides read TGCAGCGTTGAAGCTGTCGCGGGGAACACTGAAGCTTTCTTT. This sequence encodes CSVEAVAGNTEAFF. The chain couples TRBV29-1 to TRBJ1-1; D is ambiguous. The CDR3 has 14 amino acids. V lost 1 base and J 1 base, leaving 10 bases between the germline ends. Germline V gene lookup returns CDR1 SQVTM and CDR2 ANQGSEA. The variable domain in full, with the rest retrieved from reference TRBV29-1 and TRBJ1-1, is SAVISQKPSRDICQRGTSLTIQCQVDSQVTMMFWYRQQPGQSLTLIATANQGSEATYESGFVIDKFPISRPNLTFSTLTVSNMSPEDSSIYLCSVEAVAGNTEAFFGQGTRLTVV.

This chain connects TRBV6-1 to TRBJ2-1; tentatively, D is TRBD2 (6 bases). Trimming cost V 7 bases and J 8 bases, with 21 bases left between them. The germline V gene has CDR1 MNHNS and CDR2 SASEGT. The CDR3 runs 15 residues. This chain's CDR3 is CASKLREISPDEQFF. The CDR3 nucleotides are TGTGCCAGCAAACTCCGGGAGATCAGTCCCGATGAGCAGTTCTTC.

This clone has just one count. V gene TRBV6-5 combines with J gene TRBJ2-1, with a weak D call TRBD2 (6 bases). Germline assignment: CDR1 MNHEY and CDR2 SVGAGI. V was shortened by 7 bases and J by 5 bases, with 21 bases between the two germline ends. The CDR3 runs to 16 residues. This CDR3 reads CASTYLRDSQDNEQFF. The CDR3 region has the DNA TGTGCCAGCACTTATCTCCGGGACTCGCAGGACAATGAGCAGTTCTTC.

The chain joins TRBV5-6 to TRBJ2-7; the match to TRBD1 covers 7 bases. V was pared by 4 bases and J by 5 bases, with 9 bases of the junction left unmatched. CDR1 is SGHDT and CDR2 is YYEEEE in the germline V gene. This CDR3 region has 14 residues. The CDR3 DNA sequence: TGTGCCAGCAGCCGGGCAGGGGGTAGGAACGAGCAGTACTTC. This sequence encodes CASSRAGGRNEQYF.

This chain connects TRBV19 to TRBJ1-2; no definite D call. The CDR3 totals 15 residues. V gave up 1 base and J gave up 3 bases, with 12 bases separating them. CDR1 LNHDA and CDR2 SQIVND come from the germline V gene (reference sequence). In DNA form, the CDR3 reads TGTGCCAGTAGTATAGGAGGAATGTGGGACTATGGCTACACCTTC. Its translation: CASSIGGMWDYGYTF.

The chain carries TRBV5-1 and TRBJ2-7; 11 nucleotides match TRBD1. Trimming took 4 bases from V and 2 from J; bases not matched to a gene: 8. CDR3 size: 16 residues. Germline-derived CDR1 and CDR2 are SGHRS and YFSETQ. The DNA for the CDR3 is TGCGCCAGCAGCCCCCGAGGGACAGGGGGTGCCTACGAGCAGTACTTC. This sequence encodes CASSPRGTGGAYEQYF.

V usage is TRBV5-1 and J usage is TRBJ1-3, with D possibly matching TRBD1 (5 bases). CDR1 SGHRS and CDR2 YFSETQ come from the germline V gene. CDR3 length: 18 amino acids. V shed 4 bases and J shed 4 bases, with 24 bases lying between them. The CDR3 region has the DNA TGCGCCAGCAGCCCCCGTGGAGATACAGGCCTGGGAGGAAACACCATATATTTT. Its translation: CASSPRGDTGLGGNTIYF. The whole variable domain, filled in from reference TRBV5-1 and TRBJ1-3, reads KAGVTQTPRYLIKTRGQQVTLSCSPISGHRSVSWYQQTPGQGLQFLFEYFSETQRNKGNFPGRFSGRQFSNSRSEMNVSTLELGDSALYLCASSPRGDTGLGGNTIYFGEGSWLTVV.

This sequence joins TRBV10-3 and TRBJ2-3; tentatively, D is TRBD1 (6 bases). CDR3 length equals 13 residues. Germline assignment: CDR1 ENHRY and CDR2 SYGVKD. Between the trimmed V and J ends, which lost 3 bases and 6 bases, there was a span of 10 bases. For the CDR3, the DNA is TGTGCCATCAGTGATAACAGGGCGGATACGCAGTATTTT. It yields the protein CAISDNRADTQYF.

This chain connects TRBV30 to TRBJ2-7; 7 nucleotides match TRBD1. From germline, CDR1 is GTSNPN and CDR2 SVGIG (reference sequence). V was clipped by 4 bases and J by 3 bases; unmatched bases: 3. The CDR3 consists of 12 residues. CDR3: CAWNRGSYEQYF. The CDR3 DNA is TGTGCCTGGAACAGGGGTAGCTACGAGCAGTACTTC.

This chain uses TRBV7-3 with TRBJ2-1, with TRBD2 identical over 10 bases. The trim removed 5 bases at V and 3 bases at J, leaving 7 bases unmatched. From germline, CDR1 is SGHTA and CDR2 FQGTGA. The CDR3 runs to 16 residues. CDR3 DNA sequence: TGTGCCAGCAGCGACCGTTGGACTAGCGGCTACAATGAGCAGTTCTTC. This codes for CASSDRWTSGYNEQFF. Full variable domain (outside the CDR3, taken from reference TRBV7-3 and TRBJ2-1): GAGVSQTPSNKVTEKGKYVELRCDPISGHTALYWYRQSLGQGPEFLIYFQGTGAADDSGLPNDRFFAVRPEGSVSTLKIQRTERGDSAVYLCASSDRWTSGYNEQFFGPGTRLTVL.